One sample yielded the 27 T cell receptor beta chains listed below, sequenced in a study of T-cell memory formation after mild COVID-19. TCRdb ran MiXCR on the 5' RACE reads and lists one entry per CDR3 protein. The sample lists more than 75,000 distinct CDR3 sequences, around a quarter occurring once. Sequencing was performed on PBMCs or a T cell subset sorted from them (not recorded which). The receptor set was obtained from a man younger than 35 who had mild COVID-19 (a few samples of this study predate the infection). Cell type and time point are not known.

This clonotype occurred many times. The J gene is TRBJ1-1, the V gene TRBV12-5; tentative D call: TRBD1 (5 bases). Per the germline V gene, CDR1 is LGHNT and CDR2 is FRNRAP. CDR3 length: 14 amino acids. V lost 2 bases to trimming and J lost 5 bases, with 12 bases between them. The CDR3 nucleotides are TGTGCTAGTGGTTTGCTGGGGGGGGAGACTGAAGCTTTCTTT. Residues: CASGLLGGETEAFF.

Only a few counts were recorded for this clonotype. This chain joins TRBV4-3 and TRBJ2-7, with D tentatively TRBD1 or TRBD2 (5 bases each). Germline-derived CDR1 and CDR2 are LGHNA and YSLEER. The CDR3 runs to 14 residues. V gave up 1 base and J gave up 2 bases, with 9 bases separating them. The CDR3 spells CASSQGGPAYEQYF. The DNA for the CDR3 is TGCGCCAGCAGCCAAGGGGGACCCGCCTACGAGCAGTACTTC.

The chain couples TRBV29-1 to TRBJ2-7; the D gene is possibly TRBD2 (6 bases). V dropped 4 bases and J dropped 1 base, with 11 bases sitting between them. The CDR3 is 13 amino acids. Germline values: CDR1 SQVTM, CDR2 ANQGSEA. The CDR3: CSVGGARSYEQYF. For the CDR3, the DNA is TGCAGCGTTGGCGGGGCGCGGTCCTACGAGCAGTACTTC.

This clonotype was found a few times. This chain connects TRBV9 to TRBJ1-5, with unresolved D. The CDR3 has 13 amino acids. The germline CDR1 and CDR2 sequences are SGDLS and YYNGEE. V dropped 0 bases and J dropped 7 bases, with 8 bases sitting between them. This CDR3 reads CASSVGGQQPQHF. The CDR3 DNA reads as TGTGCCAGCAGCGTAGGGGGTCAGCAGCCCCAGCATTTT.

This clonotype was observed a handful of times. The V gene is TRBV2, the J gene TRBJ2-1, with a possible D match to TRBD2 (5 bases). There are 14 residues in the CDR3. In germline, CDR1 is SNHLY, CDR2 FYNNEI. Trimming pared 7 bases from V and 8 bases from J, leaving 18 bases between. CDR3 sequence reads: CASIEGIGSHEQFF. Here the CDR3 DNA reads TGTGCCAGCATCGAGGGAATAGGGAGTCATGAGCAGTTCTTC.

This clonotype showed up just a few times. V is TRBV11-3 and J is TRBJ2-2; 9 bases agree with TRBD1. Germline assignment: CDR1 SGHNT and CDR2 YENEEA. The CDR3 runs 16 residues. V shed 5 bases, J shed 5 bases, and the junction held 9 bases outside the gene matches. CDR3 DNA sequence: TGTGCCAGCAGCGCAACCGGGACAGGGAAGACCGGGGAGCTGTTTTTT. It specifies CASSATGTGKTGELFF.

The rearrangement links TRBV30 to TRBJ1-5, with 8 bases fitting TRBD1. The CDR3 is made up of 14 amino acids. Losses at the gene ends were 3 bases for V and 7 bases for J; bases not matched to a gene: 8. Germline CDR1 GTSNPN, CDR2 SVGIG (reference sequence). CDR3 sequence (DNA): TGTGCCTGGAGCCTCACAGGGGGGGAACAGCCCCAGCATTTT. Translated: CAWSLTGGEQPQHF. Using reference TRBV30 and TRBJ1-5 for the parts outside the CDR3, the full variable domain is SQTIHQWPATLVQPVGSPLSLECTVEGTSNPNLYWYRQAAGRGLQLLFYSVGIGQISSEVPQNLSASRPQDRQFILSSKKLLLSDSGFYLCAWSLTGGEQPQHFGDGTRLSIL.

The chain carries TRBV7-9 and TRBJ2-7, with 8 nucleotides matching TRBD1. Unmatched junction bases numbered 12, after V lost 3 bases and J lost 2 bases. The CDR3 has 17 amino acids. Germline V gives CDR1 SEHNR, CDR2 FQNEAQ (reference sequence). The CDR3 reads CASSFGNTGGTPYEQYV. The CDR3 DNA reads as TGTGCCAGCAGCTTTGGGAATACAGGGGGTACCCCCTACGAGCAGTACGTC.

J is TRBJ2-7 and V is TRBV5-6; D remains ambiguous. Germline V gene data show CDR1 as SGHDT and CDR2 as YYEEEE. The CDR3 loop spans 13 amino acids. Deletions cut 3 bases from V and 2 bases from J, with 9 bases between. The CDR3 here is CASSSGRAYEQYV. The CDR3 bases are TGTGCCAGCAGCTCGGGCAGAGCCTACGAGCAGTACGTC.

The chain uses TRBV6-2 or TRBV6-3 and TRBJ2-5; D unclear. CDR1 and CDR2 from the germline V gene are MNHEY and SVGEGT. V lost 5 bases and J lost 5, with 12 bases in between. The CDR3 runs to 13 residues. CDR3 loop: CASSRPRMETQYF. Here the CDR3 DNA reads TGTGCCAGCAGTAGGCCCAGGATGGAGACCCAGTACTTC.

The chain is built from TRBV4-1 and TRBJ2-1, with D hard to call. Trimming took 0 bases from V and 4 from J, leaving 19 bases between them. CDR3 length: 18 residues. Germline assignment: CDR1 MGHRA and CDR2 YSYEKL. The CDR3 here is CASSQESPRSLGYNEQFF. As DNA, the CDR3 is TGCGCCAGCAGCCAAGAATCCCCCAGGTCATTGGGTTACAATGAGCAGTTCTTC.

This clonotype has a handful of counts. This chain joins TRBV29-1 and TRBJ2-3; D gene uncertain. Trimming removed 3 bases from V and 2 bases from J, with 15 bases in between. Germline CDR1 and CDR2: SQVTM and ANQGSEA. This CDR3 spans 15 amino acids. The CDR3 loop reads CSVELRPGITDTQYF. The CDR3 DNA follows: TGCAGCGTTGAGCTGCGCCCAGGCATCACAGATACGCAGTATTTT.

This clonotype has a handful of counts. The chain employs TRBV2 and TRBJ2-7; 7 nucleotides agree with TRBD1. The V and J ends lost 6 bases and 3 bases, in that order; junction bases with no gene match: 8. The CDR3 totals 14 residues. Germline CDR1 and CDR2: SNHLY and FYNNEI. The CDR3 DNA follows: TGTGCCAGCAGCGCTTACAGGGGTGACTACGAGCAGTACTTC. Amino acids: CASSAYRGDYEQYF.

The V gene is TRBV27, the J gene TRBJ2-5; a weak D match, TRBD2 (5 bases). This CDR3 contains 14 residues. The V and J ends lost 5 bases and 3 bases respectively, with 13 bases between them. The germline CDR1 and CDR2 sequences are MNHEY and SMNVEV (reference sequence). The CDR3 region has the DNA TGTGCCAGCAGTGCACTACTAGGCGAAGAGACCCAGTACTTC. Amino acid sequence: CASSALLGEETQYF.

This clonotype was seen a handful of times. This chain links TRBV9 with TRBJ1-2; D gene uncertain. Trimming left V 7 bases short and J 5 bases short, with 15 bases between. This CDR3 region has 13 residues. The germline V gene encodes CDR1 SGDLS and CDR2 YYNGEE. The CDR3 DNA sequence: TGTGCCAGCTCGAGGGAGGCAATTTATGGCTACACCTTC. Translation gives CASSREAIYGYTF.

This rearrangement joins TRBV4-1 to TRBJ2-3; a possible D gene is TRBD1 (6 bases). Germline-derived CDR1 and CDR2 are MGHRA and YSYEKL. With 5 bases removed from V and 6 bases from J, the gap between germline ends came to 18 bases. The CDR3 contains 15 residues. CDR3 protein: CASSERGSRLDTQYF. The CDR3 DNA sequence: TGCGCCAGCAGCGAAAGGGGGTCTAGGTTGGATACGCAGTATTTT.

This clonotype was found a few times. The V gene is TRBV13, the J gene TRBJ2-7, with unresolved D. The germline V gene encodes CDR1 PRHDT and CDR2 FYEKMQ (reference sequence). Trimming took 0 bases from V and 0 from J, leaving 6 bases between them. The CDR3 extends over 14 amino acids. DNA of the CDR3: TGTGCCAGCAGCTTAGGGGGGTCCTCCTACGAGCAGTACTTC. Translation gives CASSLGGSSYEQYF. Filled out from reference TRBV13 and TRBJ2-7, the complete variable domain reads AAGVIQSPRHLIKEKRETATLKCYPIPRHDTVYWYQQGPGQDPQFLISFYEKMQSDKGSIPDRFSAQQFSDYHSELNMSSLELGDSALYFCASSLGGSSYEQYFGPGTRLTVT.

The chain couples TRBV4-1 to TRBJ2-3, with 9 bases aligning to TRBD2. With V trimmed by 4 bases and J by 4 bases, 9 bases remained unmatched. The CDR3 spans 16 residues. The germline CDR1 and CDR2 sequences are MGHRA and YSYEKL. CDR3 residues: CASSPLAGGPADTQYF. DNA of the CDR3: TGCGCCAGCAGCCCCCTGGCGGGGGGGCCCGCAGATACGCAGTATTTT.

In this sample, this clonotype turned up a few times. V and J are TRBV9 and TRBJ2-5; 8 bases are a match to TRBD1. Germline lookup yields CDR1 SGDLS and CDR2 YYNGEE. The CDR3 is made up of 15 amino acids. V lost 4 bases, J lost 0 bases, and 5 bases stayed unmatched. CDR3 protein: CASSFTGGNQETQYF. In nucleotides, the CDR3 is TGTGCCAGCAGCTTTACAGGGGGGAACCAAGAGACCCAGTACTTC.

Only a few counts were recorded for this clonotype. The chain uses TRBV7-2 and TRBJ1-2; D remains unclear. Germline CDR1 reads SGHTA; CDR2 reads FQGNSA. V lost 7 bases to trimming and J lost 4 bases, with 10 bases between them. The CDR3 covers 12 residues. The CDR3 region has the DNA TGTGCCAGCACCCCTTTGCTCTATGGCTACACCTTC. Translating it yields CASTPLLYGYTF.

This chain uses TRBV6-5 with TRBJ1-1; D is possibly TRBD1 (6 bases). The germline V gene has CDR1 MNHEY and CDR2 SVGAGI. CDR3 size: 12 residues. The ends were cut back, 8 bases at V and 4 bases at J, with 11 bases in the middle. CDR3: CASGAGVTEAFF. The DNA of the CDR3 is TGTGCCAGCGGGGCAGGGGTCACTGAAGCTTTCTTT.

This clonotype was detected only a few times. V gene TRBV7-6 combines with J gene TRBJ2-1; no definite D call. The CDR3 is 14 amino acids. Trimming stripped 3 bases from V and 5 bases from J, with 11 bases between. Germline CDR1 is SGHVS and CDR2 is FNYEAQ. Written as DNA, the CDR3 is TGTGCCAGCAGCTTTAGCCGGAGCCACAATGAGCAGTTCTTC. Amino acids: CASSFSRSHNEQFF.

The V call is TRBV6-6, the J call TRBJ2-3; weak D call: TRBD1 (5 bases). Germline values: CDR1 MNHNY, CDR2 SVGAGI (reference sequence). The CDR3 is 12 residues long. Trimming removed 10 bases from V and 1 base from J, with 9 bases in between. CDR3 sequence reads: CATDSRTDTQYF. CDR3 in DNA: TGTGCCACTGACAGCCGCACAGATACGCAGTATTTT.

V gene TRBV10-2 combines with J gene TRBJ1-1; D gene ambiguous. V dropped 8 bases and J dropped 1 base, with 11 bases sitting between them. This CDR3 spans 13 amino acids. Looked up from germline, CDR1 is WSHSY and CDR2 is SAAADI. This CDR3 reads CASVPTPNTEAFF. The CDR3 coding sequence is TGCGCCAGCGTACCTACCCCGAACACTGAAGCTTTCTTT.

Only a few counts were recorded for this clonotype. The chain joins TRBV5-5 to TRBJ2-1; D possibly corresponds to TRBD2 (6 bases). Germline-derived CDR1 and CDR2 are SGHKS and YYEKEE (reference sequence). This CDR3 spans 16 amino acids. The V end was cut by 0 bases, the J end by 4 bases, with 14 bases between. The CDR3 is CASSLAGGWGYNEQFF. CDR3 DNA: TGTGCCAGCAGCTTGGCCGGAGGGTGGGGATACAATGAGCAGTTCTTC.

This clonotype has only a few counts. The chain has TRBV4-3 and TRBJ2-7; possible D gene TRBD2, 5 bases. V lost 2 bases and J lost 0, with 11 bases in between. The CDR3 consists of 15 residues. Germline assignment: CDR1 LGHNA and CDR2 YSLEER. In nucleotides, the CDR3 is TGCGCCAGCAGCCAATTTAATCGGGGCTCCTACGAGCAGTACTTC. Its protein is CASSQFNRGSYEQYF.

This clonotype was counted a few times. The V and J genes are TRBV24-1 and TRBJ2-1; 10 bases match TRBD1. Germline CDR1 and CDR2: KGHDR and SFDVKD. V dropped 2 bases and J dropped 8; count of bases not matched to a gene: 8. CDR3 size: 16 residues. The CDR3 DNA reads TGTGCCACCAGTGATTCTTTCGGGACAGGGGAGGATGAGCAGTTCTTC. This encodes CATSDSFGTGEDEQFF.